One and the same sample provided the 17 T cell receptor beta chains below, sequenced in a study of sequential checkpoint blockade in melanoma. Profiling relied on immunoSEQ multiplex PCR, and the TCRdb table lists in-frame clones only, not all of them. The sample lists 25,000 to 30,000 clones; about three quarters were seen once. Treatment: randomized to nivolumab then ipilimumab (arm A) or the reverse (arm B). The sequencing here drew on CD8+ T cells sorted from blood (inferred from file names), taken from a patient given nivolumab and ipilimumab in sequence. These receptors all come from a human donor with melanoma.

The sample holds one count of this clone. The chain uses TRBV4-1 and TRBJ1-2; D is undetermined. The CDR3 is 14 residues long. V was trimmed by 0 bases and J by 1 base, leaving 6 bases between them. Looked up from germline, CDR1 is MGHRA and CDR2 is YSYEKL. The chain's CDR3 is CASSQERFNYGYTF. In DNA form, the CDR3 reads TGCGCCAGCAGCCAAGAGCGGTTTAACTATGGCTACACCTTC.

The chain joins TRBV9 to TRBJ2-1, with TRBD1 matching over 7 bases. The CDR3 consists of 13 residues. With 5 bases clipped from V and 4 bases from J, the junction kept 3 bases outside the gene matches. The germline V gene has CDR1 SGDLS and CDR2 YYNGEE. The CDR3 region is CASSGQVYNEQFF. CDR3 nucleotide sequence: TGTGCCAGCAGTGGACAGGTTTACAATGAGCAGTTCTTC.

The chain uses TRBV7-9 and TRBJ2-7, with D perhaps TRBD1 (6 bases). V was shortened by 4 bases and J by 6 bases, with 16 bases between the two germline ends. This CDR3 is 14 amino acids long. From germline, CDR1 is SEHNR and CDR2 FQNEAQ (reference sequence). For the CDR3, the DNA is TGTGCCAGCAGCTCACCGGGACACGGAAGCGAGCAGTACTTC. Translating gives CASSSPGHGSEQYF. The variable domain in full, completed from reference TRBV7-9 and TRBJ2-7, reads DTGVSQNPRHKITKRGQNVTFRCDPISEHNRLYWYRQTLGQGPEFLTYFQNEAQLEKSRLLSDRFSAERPKGSFSTLEIQRTEQGDSAMYLCASSSPGHGSEQYFGPGTRLTVT.

This chain connects TRBV5-6 to TRBJ2-2, with D perhaps TRBD2 (6 bases). Trimming took off 1 base at V and 3 bases at J, with 7 bases between the two ends. The CDR3 extends over 14 amino acids. The germline gives CDR1 SGHDT, CDR2 YYEEEE. The CDR3 region is CASSLSGDTGELFF. In DNA, the CDR3 is TGTGCCAGCAGCTTGTCGGGGGACACCGGGGAGCTGTTTTTT.

This chain connects TRBV9 to TRBJ1-1, with D unresolved. The CDR3 has 15 residues. From germline, CDR1 is SGDLS and CDR2 YYNGEE. V was trimmed by 4 bases and J by 3 bases, leaving 16 bases between them. CDR3 in amino acids: CASSPRVEVDTEAFF. The CDR3 DNA reads as TGTGCCAGCAGCCCCCGGGTGGAGGTCGACACTGAAGCTTTCTTT.

This clone was detected a few times. CDR3 coding DNA: TGTGCCAGCAGCTTGGGGGGGACAGGGGCCTACGAGCAGTACTTC. This gives the protein CASSLGGTGAYEQYF. The chain carries TRBV5-5 and TRBJ2-7, with 10 nucleotides matching TRBD1. Unmatched junction bases numbered 2, after V lost 0 bases and J lost 2 bases. CDR3 length: 15 amino acids. From germline, CDR1 is SGHKS and CDR2 YYEKEE (reference sequence).

The chain uses TRBV5-1 and TRBJ2-3, with D maybe TRBD2 (6 bases). This CDR3 comprises 17 residues. Per the germline V gene, CDR1 is SGHRS and CDR2 is YFSETQ. V lost 3 bases and J lost 2, with 19 bases in between. This CDR3 reads CASSWGLVVLATDTQYF. The DNA for the CDR3 is TGCGCCAGCAGCTGGGGGTTAGTTGTACTAGCCACAGATACGCAGTATTTT. The entire variable domain, with the rest obtained from reference TRBV5-1 and TRBJ2-3, is as follows: KAGVTQTPRYLIKTRGQQVTLSCSPISGHRSVSWYQQTPGQGLQFLFEYFSETQRNKGNFPGRFSGRQFSNSRSEMNVSTLELGDSALYLCASSWGLVVLATDTQYFGPGTRLTVL.

The sample holds one count of this clone. The chain combines TRBV6-5 with TRBJ2-2, with TRBD2 as a possible D gene (5 bases). The V gene lost 2 bases and the J gene lost 5 bases, with 12 bases spanning the gap. Germline CDR1 and CDR2: MNHEY and SVGAGI. CDR3 length equals 15 residues. The CDR3 DNA reads as TGTGCCAGCAGTTACGGCGGGTACGGGACCGGGGAGCTGTTTTTT. Residues: CASSYGGYGTGELFF.

This chain links TRBV19 with TRBJ1-1; TRBD1 might be the D (5 bases). The germline V gene encodes CDR1 LNHDA and CDR2 SQIVND (reference sequence). Deletions cut 7 bases from V and 3 bases from J, with 21 bases between. The CDR3 has 16 amino acids. As DNA, the CDR3 is TGTGCCAGTACTATGAGGAATCCCAGGGTACACACTGAAGCTTTCTTT. Translating gives CASTMRNPRVHTEAFF.

The DNA of the CDR3 is TGTGCCAGCGCAAGGGACCCGGGACAGGGACTCTACGAGCAGTACTTC. Its protein is CASARDPGQGLYEQYF. The chain couples TRBV28 to TRBJ2-7; the match to TRBD1 covers 9 bases. This CDR3 region has 16 residues. CDR1 is MDHEN and CDR2 is SYDVKM in the germline V gene. Trimming at V came to 8 bases and at J to 3 bases, leaving 14 bases not matched to a gene.

This clone was detected once. The chain employs TRBV9 and TRBJ2-3, with TRBD2 matching 8 bases. Germline values: CDR1 SGDLS, CDR2 YYNGEE. This CDR3 comprises 15 residues. The ends lost 0 bases at V and 1 base at J; junction bases unmatched: 1. As DNA, the CDR3 is TGTGCCAGCAGCGTAGAGGGACTAGGCACAGATACGCAGTATTTT. Encoded protein: CASSVEGLGTDTQYF.

This chain links TRBV6-1 with TRBJ2-3; TRBD2 matches 14 bases. V shed 3 bases, J shed 4 bases, and the junction held 6 bases outside the gene matches. CDR3 length equals 17 residues. Germline lookup yields CDR1 MNHNS and CDR2 SASEGT. In nucleotides, the CDR3 is TGTGCCAGCAGTGACCTGACTAGCGGGGGGGCCCCAGATACGCAGTATTTT. Protein sequence: CASSDLTSGGAPDTQYF.

CDR3 sequence reads: CASSSELAGPSYNEQFF. CDR3 DNA: TGTGCCAGCAGTTCCGAATTAGCGGGACCCTCCTACAATGAGCAGTTCTTC. The chain recombines TRBV28 with TRBJ2-1; 8 bases are shared with TRBD2. Germline V gene sequence: CDR1 MDHEN, CDR2 SYDVKM. The V gene end was trimmed by 4 bases and the J gene end by 0 bases; junction bases not matched to a gene: 8. This CDR3 has 17 amino acids.

The gene calls are TRBV7-9 and TRBJ2-1, with a tentative D call TRBD2 (5 bases). The V and J ends lost 5 bases and 8 bases respectively, with 13 bases between them. Germline assignment: CDR1 SEHNR and CDR2 FQNEAQ (reference sequence). The length of the CDR3 is 13 residues. The CDR3, as DNA: TGTGCCAGCAGCATCACTAGTACCCATGAGCAGTTCTTC. Protein: CASSITSTHEQFF.

A single count supports this clone. Here the CDR3 reads CASTSTGLYGYTF. The DNA of the CDR3 is TGTGCCAGTACTTCGACAGGGCTCTATGGCTACACCTTC. The V call is TRBV19, the J call TRBJ1-2; TRBD1 aligns across 7 bases. The germline V gene has CDR1 LNHDA and CDR2 SQIVND (reference sequence). The V and J ends lost 7 bases and 4 bases, in that order; junction bases with no gene match: 6. The CDR3 runs 13 residues.

The chain links TRBV4-2 to TRBJ2-2, with 9 bases aligning to TRBD1. Germline assignment: CDR1 LGHNA and CDR2 YNFKEQ. After removal of 0 bases from V and 6 bases from J, the junction contained 5 bases not matched to a gene. The CDR3 has 16 residues. The CDR3 protein is CASSQDLGQGAGELFF. In nucleotides, the CDR3 is TGTGCCAGCAGCCAAGATCTGGGACAGGGCGCCGGGGAGCTGTTTTTT.

The V gene is TRBV19, the J gene TRBJ1-1, with D unclear. CDR3 length: 13 residues. With 3 bases removed from V and 1 base from J, the gap between germline ends came to 6 bases. CDR1 is LNHDA and CDR2 is SQIVND in the germline V gene (reference sequence). CDR3 nucleotide sequence: TGTGCCAGTAGTATGTCGTGGAACACTGAAGCTTTCTTT. As protein: CASSMSWNTEAFF.